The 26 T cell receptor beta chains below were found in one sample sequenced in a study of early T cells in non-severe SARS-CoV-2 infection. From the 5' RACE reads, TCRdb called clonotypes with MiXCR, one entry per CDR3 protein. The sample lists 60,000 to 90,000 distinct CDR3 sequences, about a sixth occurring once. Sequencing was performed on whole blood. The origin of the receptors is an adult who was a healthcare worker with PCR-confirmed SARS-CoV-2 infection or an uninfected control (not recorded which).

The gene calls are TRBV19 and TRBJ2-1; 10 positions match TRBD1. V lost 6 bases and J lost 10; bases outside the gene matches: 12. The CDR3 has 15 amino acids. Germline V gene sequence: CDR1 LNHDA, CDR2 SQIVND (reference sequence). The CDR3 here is CASRSGTGDPWEQFF. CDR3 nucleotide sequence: TGTGCCAGTAGAAGCGGGACAGGGGATCCGTGGGAGCAGTTCTTC.

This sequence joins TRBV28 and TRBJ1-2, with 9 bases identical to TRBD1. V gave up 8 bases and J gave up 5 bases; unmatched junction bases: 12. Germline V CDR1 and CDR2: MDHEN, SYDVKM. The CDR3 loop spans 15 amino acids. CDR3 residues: CASRLSGTGKYGYTF. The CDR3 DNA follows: TGTGCCAGCCGTCTCTCCGGGACAGGGAAATATGGCTACACCTTC.

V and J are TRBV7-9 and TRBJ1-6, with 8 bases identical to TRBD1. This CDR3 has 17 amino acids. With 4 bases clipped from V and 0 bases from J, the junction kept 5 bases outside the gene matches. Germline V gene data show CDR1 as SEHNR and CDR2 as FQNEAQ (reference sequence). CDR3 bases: TGTGCCAGCAGCTGGACAGGGCTTAGCTCCTATAATTCACCCCTCCACTTT. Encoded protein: CASSWTGLSSYNSPLHF.

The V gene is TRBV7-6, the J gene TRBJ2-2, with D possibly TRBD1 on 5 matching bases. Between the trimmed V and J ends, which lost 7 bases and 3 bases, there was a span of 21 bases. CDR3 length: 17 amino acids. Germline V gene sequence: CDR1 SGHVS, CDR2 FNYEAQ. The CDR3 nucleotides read TGTGCCAGCACCCTCTTGGGGCGGCAGGGCTACACCGGGGAGCTGTTTTTT. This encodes CASTLLGRQGYTGELFF.

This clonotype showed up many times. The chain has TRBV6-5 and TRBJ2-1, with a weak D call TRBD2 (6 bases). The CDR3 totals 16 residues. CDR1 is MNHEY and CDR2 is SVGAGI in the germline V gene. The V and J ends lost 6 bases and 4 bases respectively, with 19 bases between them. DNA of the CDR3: TGTGCCAGCAGCTACCCCTCGGCGGCGGGGTACAATGAGCAGTTCTTC. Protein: CASSYPSAAGYNEQFF.

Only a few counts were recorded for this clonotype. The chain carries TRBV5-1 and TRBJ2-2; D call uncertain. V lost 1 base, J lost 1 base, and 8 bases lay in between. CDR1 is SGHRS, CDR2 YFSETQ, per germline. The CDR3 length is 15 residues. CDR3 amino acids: CASSLRAGNTGELFF. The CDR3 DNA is TGCGCCAGCAGCTTGAGGGCAGGGAACACCGGGGAGCTGTTTTTT.

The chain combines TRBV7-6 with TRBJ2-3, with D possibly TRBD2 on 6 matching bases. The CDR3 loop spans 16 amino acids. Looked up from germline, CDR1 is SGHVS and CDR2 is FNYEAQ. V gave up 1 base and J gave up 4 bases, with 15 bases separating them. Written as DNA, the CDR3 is TGTGCCAGCAGCTTAGGCGCGGGGAGTTACGCAGATACGCAGTATTTT. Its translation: CASSLGAGSYADTQYF.

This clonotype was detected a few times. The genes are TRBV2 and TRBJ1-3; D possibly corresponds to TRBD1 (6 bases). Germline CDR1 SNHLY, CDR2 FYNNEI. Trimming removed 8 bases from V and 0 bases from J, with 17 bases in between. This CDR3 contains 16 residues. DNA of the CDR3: TGTGCCAGCCTACTACCCGGGGGGGCCTCTGGAAACACCATATATTTT. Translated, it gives CASLLPGGASGNTIYF.

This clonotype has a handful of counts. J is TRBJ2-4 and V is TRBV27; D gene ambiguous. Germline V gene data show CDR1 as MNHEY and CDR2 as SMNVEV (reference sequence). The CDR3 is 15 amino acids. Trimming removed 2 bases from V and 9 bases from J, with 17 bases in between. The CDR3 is CASSLGTSLGGIQYF. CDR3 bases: TGTGCCAGCAGTTTAGGTACCTCCCTAGGTGGCATTCAGTACTTC.

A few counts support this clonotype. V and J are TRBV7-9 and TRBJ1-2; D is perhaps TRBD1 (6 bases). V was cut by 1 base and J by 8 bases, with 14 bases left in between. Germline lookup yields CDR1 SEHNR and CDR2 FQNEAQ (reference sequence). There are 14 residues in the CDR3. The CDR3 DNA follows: TGTGCCAGCAGCTTAGAAACAAACAGGGCAGGCTACACCTTC. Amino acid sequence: CASSLETNRAGYTF.

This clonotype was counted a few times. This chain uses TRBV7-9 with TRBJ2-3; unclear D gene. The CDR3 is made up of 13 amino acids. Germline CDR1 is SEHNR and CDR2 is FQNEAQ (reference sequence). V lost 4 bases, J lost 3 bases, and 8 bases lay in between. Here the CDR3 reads CASSYPGTDTQYF. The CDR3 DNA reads TGTGCCAGCAGCTATCCAGGAACAGATACGCAGTATTTT.

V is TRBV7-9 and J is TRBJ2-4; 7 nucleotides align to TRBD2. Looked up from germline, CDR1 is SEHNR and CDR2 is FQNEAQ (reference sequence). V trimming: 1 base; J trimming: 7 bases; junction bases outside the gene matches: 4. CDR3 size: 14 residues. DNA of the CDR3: TGTGCCAGCAGCTTAGAGCGGACTAGGAACATTCAGTACTTC. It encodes CASSLERTRNIQYF. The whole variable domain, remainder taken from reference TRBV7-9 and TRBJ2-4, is DTGVSQNPRHKITKRGQNVTFRCDPISEHNRLYWYRQTLGQGPEFLTYFQNEAQLEKSRLLSDRFSAERPKGSFSTLEIQRTEQGDSAMYLCASSLERTRNIQYFGAGTRLSVL.

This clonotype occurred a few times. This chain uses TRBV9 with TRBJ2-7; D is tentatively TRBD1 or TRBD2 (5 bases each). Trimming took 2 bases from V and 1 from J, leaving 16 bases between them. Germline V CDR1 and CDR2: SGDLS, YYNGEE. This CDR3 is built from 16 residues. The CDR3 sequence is CASSVGAVALSYEQYF. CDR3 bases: TGTGCCAGCAGCGTCGGGGCCGTAGCCTTATCCTACGAGCAGTACTTC. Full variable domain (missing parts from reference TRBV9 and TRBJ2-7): DSGVTQTPKHLITATGQRVTLRCSPRSGDLSVYWYQQSLDQGLQFLIQYYNGEERAKGNILERFSAQQFPDLHSELNLSSLELGDSALYFCASSVGAVALSYEQYFGPGTRLTVT.

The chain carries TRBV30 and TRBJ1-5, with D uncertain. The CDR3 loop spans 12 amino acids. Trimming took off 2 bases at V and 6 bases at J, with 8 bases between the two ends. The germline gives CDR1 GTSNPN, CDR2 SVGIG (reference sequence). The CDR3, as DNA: TGTGCCTGGAGTCCGGCGGGTCAGCCCCAGCATTTT. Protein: CAWSPAGQPQHF.

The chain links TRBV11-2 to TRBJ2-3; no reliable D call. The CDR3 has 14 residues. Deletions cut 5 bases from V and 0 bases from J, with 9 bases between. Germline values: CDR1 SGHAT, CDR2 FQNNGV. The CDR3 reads CASSPLRSTDTQYF. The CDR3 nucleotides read TGTGCCAGCAGCCCCCTCAGAAGCACAGATACGCAGTATTTT.

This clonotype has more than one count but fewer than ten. The CDR3 nucleotides are TGTGCCAGCAGCTTAGAGGCGTCGTTTGAAGCTTTCTTT. Residues: CASSLEASFEAFF. The chain recombines TRBV11-2 with TRBJ1-1; D unresolved. Germline CDR1 is SGHAT and CDR2 is FQNNGV. V was trimmed by 0 bases and J by 7 bases, leaving 9 bases between them. The CDR3 loop spans 13 amino acids.

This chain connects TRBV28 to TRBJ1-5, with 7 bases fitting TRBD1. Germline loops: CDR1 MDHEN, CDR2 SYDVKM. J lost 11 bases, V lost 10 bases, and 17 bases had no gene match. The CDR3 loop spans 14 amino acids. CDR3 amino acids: CATRGQIQSEAQHF. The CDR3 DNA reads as TGTGCCACCAGGGGACAGATCCAGTCAGAGGCCCAGCATTTT.

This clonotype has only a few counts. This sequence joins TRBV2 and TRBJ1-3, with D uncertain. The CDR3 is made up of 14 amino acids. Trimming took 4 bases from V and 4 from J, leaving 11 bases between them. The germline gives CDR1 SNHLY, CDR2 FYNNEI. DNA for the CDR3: TGTGCCAGCAGTGTAACGGGTGCCGGAAACACCATATATTTT. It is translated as CASSVTGAGNTIYF. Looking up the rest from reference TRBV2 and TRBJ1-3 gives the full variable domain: EPEVTQTPSHQVTQMGQEVILRCVPISNHLYFYWYRQILGQKVEFLVSFYNNEISEKSEIFDDQFSVERPDGSNFTLKIRSTKLEDSAMYFCASSVTGAGNTIYFGEGSWLTVV.

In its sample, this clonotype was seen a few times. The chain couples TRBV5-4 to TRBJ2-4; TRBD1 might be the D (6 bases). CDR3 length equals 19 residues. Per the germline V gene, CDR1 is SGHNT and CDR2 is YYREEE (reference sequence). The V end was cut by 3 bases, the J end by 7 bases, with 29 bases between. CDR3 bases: TGTGCCAGCAGCTCCGCCGGGACACCTGGGTCCACCCGAAGGAACATTCAGTACTTC. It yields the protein CASSSAGTPGSTRRNIQYF.

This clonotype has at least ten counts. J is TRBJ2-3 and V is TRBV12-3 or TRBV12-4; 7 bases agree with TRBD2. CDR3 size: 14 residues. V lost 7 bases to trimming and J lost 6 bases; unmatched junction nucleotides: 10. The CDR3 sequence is CASTLRGRADTQYF. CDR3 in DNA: TGTGCCAGCACCCTGCGGGGGAGGGCTGATACGCAGTATTTT.

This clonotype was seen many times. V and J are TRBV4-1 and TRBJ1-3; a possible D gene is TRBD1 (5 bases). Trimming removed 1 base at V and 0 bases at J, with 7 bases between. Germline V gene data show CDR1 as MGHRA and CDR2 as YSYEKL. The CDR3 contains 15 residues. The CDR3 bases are TGCGCCAGCAGCCAAGGGGGGAACTCTGGAAACACCATATATTTT. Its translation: CASSQGGNSGNTIYF.

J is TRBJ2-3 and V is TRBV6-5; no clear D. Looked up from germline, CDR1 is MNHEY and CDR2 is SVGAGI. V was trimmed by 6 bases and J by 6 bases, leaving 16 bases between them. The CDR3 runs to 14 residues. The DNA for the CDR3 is TGTGCCAGCAGAGAGGCTGGTTGGCCCGATACGCAGTATTTT. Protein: CASREAGWPDTQYF.

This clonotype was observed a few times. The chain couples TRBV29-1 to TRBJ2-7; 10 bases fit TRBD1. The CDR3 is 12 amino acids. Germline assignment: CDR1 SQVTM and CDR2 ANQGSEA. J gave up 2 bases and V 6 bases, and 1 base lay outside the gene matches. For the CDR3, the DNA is TGCAGCGTAGGACAGGGGGCCTACGAGCAGTACTTC. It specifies CSVGQGAYEQYF.

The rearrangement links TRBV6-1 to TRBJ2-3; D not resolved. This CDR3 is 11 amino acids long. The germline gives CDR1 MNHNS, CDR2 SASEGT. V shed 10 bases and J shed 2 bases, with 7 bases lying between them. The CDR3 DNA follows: TGTGCCACCCGCCACACAGATACGCAGTATTTT. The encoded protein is CATRHTDTQYF.

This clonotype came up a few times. CDR3 region: CASSFRTVGDTQYF. CDR3 nucleotide sequence: TGTGCCAGCAGCTTTCGGACGGTGGGGGATACGCAGTATTTT. This sequence joins TRBV3-1 and TRBJ2-3; no clear D gene. V lost 5 bases and J lost 6, with 15 bases in between. Per germline, CDR1 LGHDT and CDR2 YNNKEL (reference sequence). The CDR3 length is 14 residues.

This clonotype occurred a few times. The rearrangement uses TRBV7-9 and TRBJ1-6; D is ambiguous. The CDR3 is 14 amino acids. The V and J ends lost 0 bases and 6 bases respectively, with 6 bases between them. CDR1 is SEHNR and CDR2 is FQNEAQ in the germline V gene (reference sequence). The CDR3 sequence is CASSLAEGNSPLHF. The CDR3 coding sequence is TGTGCCAGCAGCTTAGCGGAGGGTAATTCACCCCTCCACTTT.